Described below is a single T cell receptor beta chain sequence and its context. The data were obtained in a study of blood T cell repertoires in COVID-19. V was shortened by 6 bases and J by 2 bases, with 20 bases between the two germline ends. Germline-derived CDR1 and CDR2 are SNHLY and FYNNEI. This CDR3 contains 16 residues. Sequenced by immunoSEQ multiplex PCR; TCRdb stores in-frame clones only, minus some. This table has 210,000 or so clones, about 85% appearing once. This rearrangement joins TRBV2 to TRBJ2-7; possibly TRBD2 for D (5 bases). What was sequenced was PBMCs or T cells enriched from blood (not recorded which). The receptor was isolated from a man aged 30 to 45 who had recovered from COVID-19. The CDR3 region is CASSAEDGSFTYEQYF. The CDR3 nucleotides are TGTGCCAGCAGCGCGGAGGACGGTTCCTTTACCTACGAGCAGTACTTC.